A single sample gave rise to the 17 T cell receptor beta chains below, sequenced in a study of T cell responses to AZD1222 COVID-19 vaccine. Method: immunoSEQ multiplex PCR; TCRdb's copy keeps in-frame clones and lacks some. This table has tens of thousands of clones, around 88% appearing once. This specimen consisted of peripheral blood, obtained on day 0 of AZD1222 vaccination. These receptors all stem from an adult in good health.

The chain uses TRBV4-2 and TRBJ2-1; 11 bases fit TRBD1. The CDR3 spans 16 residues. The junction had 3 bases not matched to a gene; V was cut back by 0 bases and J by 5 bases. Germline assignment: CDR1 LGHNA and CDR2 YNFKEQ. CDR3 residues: CASSQDWDRGDNEQFF. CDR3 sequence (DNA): TGTGCCAGCAGCCAAGATTGGGACAGGGGGGACAATGAGCAGTTCTTC.

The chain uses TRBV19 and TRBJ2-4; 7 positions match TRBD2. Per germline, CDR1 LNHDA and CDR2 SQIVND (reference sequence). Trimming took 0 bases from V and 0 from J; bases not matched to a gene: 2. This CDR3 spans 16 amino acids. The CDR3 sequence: CASSIETGGAKNIQYF. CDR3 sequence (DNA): TGTGCCAGTAGTATAGAGACGGGGGGAGCCAAAAACATTCAGTACTTC.

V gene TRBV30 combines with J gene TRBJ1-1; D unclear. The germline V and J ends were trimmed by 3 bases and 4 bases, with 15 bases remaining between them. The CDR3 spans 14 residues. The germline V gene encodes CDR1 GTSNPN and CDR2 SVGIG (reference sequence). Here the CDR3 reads CAWRWRPSGTEAFF. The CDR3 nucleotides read TGTGCCTGGAGATGGAGGCCGTCAGGCACTGAAGCTTTCTTT.

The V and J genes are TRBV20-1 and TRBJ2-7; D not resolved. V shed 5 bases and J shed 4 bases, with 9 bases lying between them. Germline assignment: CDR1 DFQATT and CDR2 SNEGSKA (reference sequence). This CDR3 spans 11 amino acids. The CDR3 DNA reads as TGCAGTGCTGCCGACTGGTACGAGCAGTACTTC. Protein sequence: CSAADWYEQYF.

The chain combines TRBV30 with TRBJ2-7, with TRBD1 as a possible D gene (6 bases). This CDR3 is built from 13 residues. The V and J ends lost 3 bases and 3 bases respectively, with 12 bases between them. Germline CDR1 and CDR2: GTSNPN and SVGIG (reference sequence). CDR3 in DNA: TGTGCCTGGAGACTCACAGGGTTCTACGAGCAGTACTTC. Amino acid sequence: CAWRLTGFYEQYF.

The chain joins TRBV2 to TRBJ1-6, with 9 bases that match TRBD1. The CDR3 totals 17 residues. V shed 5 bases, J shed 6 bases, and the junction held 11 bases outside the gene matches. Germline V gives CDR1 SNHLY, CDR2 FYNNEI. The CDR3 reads CASSKFTGGYGNSPLHF. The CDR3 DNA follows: TGTGCCAGCAGTAAATTTACAGGGGGCTACGGTAATTCACCCCTCCACTTT.

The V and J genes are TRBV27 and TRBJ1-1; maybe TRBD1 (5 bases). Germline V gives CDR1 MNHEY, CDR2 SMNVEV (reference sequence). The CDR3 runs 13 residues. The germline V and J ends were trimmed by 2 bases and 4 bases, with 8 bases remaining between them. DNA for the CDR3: TGTGCCAGCAGTTTAGAAGGGGTCACTGAAGCTTTCTTT. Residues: CASSLEGVTEAFF.

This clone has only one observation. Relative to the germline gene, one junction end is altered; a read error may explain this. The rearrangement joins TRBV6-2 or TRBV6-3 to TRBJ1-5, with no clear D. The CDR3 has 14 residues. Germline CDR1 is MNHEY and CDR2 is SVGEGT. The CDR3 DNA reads TGTGCCAGCAGTTACTCGACGGGGAATCCGCCCCAGCATTTT. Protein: CASSYSTGNPPQHF.

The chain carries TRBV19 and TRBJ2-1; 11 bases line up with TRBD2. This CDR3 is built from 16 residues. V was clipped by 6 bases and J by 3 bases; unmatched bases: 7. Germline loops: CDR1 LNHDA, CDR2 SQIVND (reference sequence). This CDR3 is CASSRLTSGVYNEQFF. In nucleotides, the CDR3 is TGTGCCAGTAGCCGGCTGACTAGCGGGGTCTACAATGAGCAGTTCTTC.

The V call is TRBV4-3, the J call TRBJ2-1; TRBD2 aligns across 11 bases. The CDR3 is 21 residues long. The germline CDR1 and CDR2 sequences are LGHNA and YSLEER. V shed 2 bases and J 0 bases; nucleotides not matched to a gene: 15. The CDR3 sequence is CASSQPTSGSSGGSSYNEQFF. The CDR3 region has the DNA TGCGCCAGCAGCCAACCCACTAGCGGGAGTAGCGGTGGGAGCTCCTACAATGAGCAGTTCTTC.

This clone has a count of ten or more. The CDR3 loop reads CASSSQGITNEKLFF. In DNA form, the CDR3 reads TGTGCCAGCAGCTCGCAGGGTATAACTAATGAAAAACTGTTTTTT. This sequence joins TRBV7-2 and TRBJ1-4; a weak D match, TRBD1 (5 bases). Germline V lookup: CDR1 SGHTA, CDR2 FQGNSA. Trimming left V 4 bases short and J 1 base short, with 10 bases between. CDR3 length: 15 amino acids.

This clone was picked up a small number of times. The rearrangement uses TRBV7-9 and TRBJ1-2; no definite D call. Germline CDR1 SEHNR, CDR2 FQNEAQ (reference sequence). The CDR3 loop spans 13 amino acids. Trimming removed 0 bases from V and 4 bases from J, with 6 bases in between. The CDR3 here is CASSLAGGYGYTF. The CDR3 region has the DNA TGTGCCAGCAGCTTAGCGGGCGGCTATGGCTACACCTTC.

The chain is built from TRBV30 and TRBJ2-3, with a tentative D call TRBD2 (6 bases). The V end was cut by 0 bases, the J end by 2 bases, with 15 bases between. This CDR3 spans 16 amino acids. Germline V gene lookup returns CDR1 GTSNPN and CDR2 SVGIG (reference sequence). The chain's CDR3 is CAWSVFGSGYTDTQYF. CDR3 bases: TGTGCCTGGAGTGTATTCGGGAGCGGGTACACAGATACGCAGTATTTT. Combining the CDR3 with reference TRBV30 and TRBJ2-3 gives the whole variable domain SQTIHQWPATLVQPVGSPLSLECTVEGTSNPNLYWYRQAAGRGLQLLFYSVGIGQISSEVPQNLSASRPQDRQFILSSKKLLLSDSGFYLCAWSVFGSGYTDTQYFGPGTRLTVL.

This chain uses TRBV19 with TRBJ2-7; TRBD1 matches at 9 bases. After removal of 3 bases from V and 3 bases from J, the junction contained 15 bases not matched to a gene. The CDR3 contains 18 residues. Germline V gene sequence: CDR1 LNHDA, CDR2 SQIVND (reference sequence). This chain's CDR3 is CASSIWWPEGQGYYEQYF. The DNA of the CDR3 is TGTGCCAGTAGTATCTGGTGGCCCGAGGGACAGGGATACTACGAGCAGTACTTC.

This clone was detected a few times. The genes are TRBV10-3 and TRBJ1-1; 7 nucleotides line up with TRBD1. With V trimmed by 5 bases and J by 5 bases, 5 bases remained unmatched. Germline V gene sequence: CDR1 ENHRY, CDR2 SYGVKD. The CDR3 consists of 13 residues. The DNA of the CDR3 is TGTGCCATCAGTACAGGGGCTGCGACTGAAGCTTTCTTT. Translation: CAISTGAATEAFF.

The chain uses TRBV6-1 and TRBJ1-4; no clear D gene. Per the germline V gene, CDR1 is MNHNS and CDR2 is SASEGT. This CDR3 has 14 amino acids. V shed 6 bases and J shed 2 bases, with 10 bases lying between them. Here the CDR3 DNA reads TGTGCCAGCAGCCTAGGAGGGACTAATGAAAAACTGTTTTTT. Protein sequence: CASSLGGTNEKLFF.

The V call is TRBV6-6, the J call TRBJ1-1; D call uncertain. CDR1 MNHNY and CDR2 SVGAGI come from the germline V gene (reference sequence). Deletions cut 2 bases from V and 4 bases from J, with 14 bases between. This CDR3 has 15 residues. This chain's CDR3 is CASSYGVTVGTEAFF. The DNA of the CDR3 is TGTGCCAGCAGTTACGGTGTAACAGTGGGCACTGAAGCTTTCTTT.